One sample yielded the 19 T cell receptor beta chains listed below, sequenced in a study of shared clonotypes between healthy human individuals. Clones were read by immunoSEQ multiplex PCR, and TCRdb kept only the in-frame ones, dropping some. The top ten hold more than 1.5% of the sample, which has approximately 2,200,000 clones, just over 90% seen once. CD45RO negativity and positive selection for CCR7 defined naive CD8 cells, a population that excluded terminally differentiated effector memory CD45RA+ cells. Sequencing was carried out using naive CD8+ T cells from PBMCs. Receptors were obtained from a man aged 18 to 29 in good health. Some clones in this sample may be carry-over from other donors' samples.

This sequence joins TRBV18 and TRBJ2-6; the match to TRBD1 covers 9 bases. The CDR3 is made up of 19 amino acids. The V gene's germline CDR1 is KGHSH and CDR2 LQKENI. Trimming cost V 0 bases and J 0 bases; bases outside gene matches: 6. This CDR3 is CASSPPRQGVNSGANVLTF. The CDR3 coding sequence is TGTGCCAGCTCACCACCGAGACAGGGGGTAAACTCTGGGGCCAACGTCCTGACTTTC.

The DNA for the CDR3 is TGTGCCAGCAGCTCCAGAAGGACTCTGGCCACAGATACGCAGTATTTT. It is translated as CASSSRRTLATDTQYF. J is TRBJ2-3 and V is TRBV5-6, with D possibly being TRBD2 (5 bases). V was cut by 3 bases and J by 2 bases, with 16 bases left in between. There are 16 residues in the CDR3. The germline V gene has CDR1 SGHDT and CDR2 YYEEEE.

The chain links TRBV19 to TRBJ2-7; 7 bases align to TRBD1. This CDR3 has 15 residues. The ends lost 5 bases at V and 3 bases at J; junction bases unmatched: 10. Germline values: CDR1 LNHDA, CDR2 SQIVND (reference sequence). The CDR3 loop is CASSLRDSSFYEQYF. The CDR3 DNA reads TGTGCCAGTAGTCTCCGGGACAGCAGCTTCTACGAGCAGTACTTC.

There are a few counts of this clone. The chain is built from TRBV7-9 and TRBJ2-2; no definite D call. CDR1 is SEHNR, CDR2 FQNEAQ, per germline (reference sequence). V gave up 5 bases and J gave up 7 bases, with 8 bases separating them. The CDR3 covers 12 residues. Here the CDR3 DNA reads TGTGCCAGCAGCCAGGTTGGCGGGGAGCTGTTTTTT. This sequence encodes CASSQVGGELFF.

About this clone itself: Different DNA sequences within this sample yield the same CDR3. This sequence joins TRBV27 and TRBJ2-7; TRBD2 agrees at 8 bases. Germline trimming cut 5 bases from V and 4 bases from J; bases unmatched to any gene: 4. Germline V gene lookup returns CDR1 MNHEY and CDR2 SMNVEV (reference sequence). The CDR3 spans 13 residues. The CDR3 is CASSPGTSYEQYF. The CDR3 DNA is TGTGCCAGCAGTCCCGGGACTAGTTACGAGCAGTACTTC.

This clone was seen more than once but under ten times. The gene calls are TRBV9 and TRBJ1-2; no clear D. The CDR3 runs to 15 residues. The ends were cut back, 5 bases at V and 2 bases at J, with 16 bases in the middle. Per the germline V gene, CDR1 is SGDLS and CDR2 is YYNGEE. The CDR3 nucleotides are TGTGCCAGCAGGGAGGACCGCTCCCCCAACTATGGCTACACCTTC. Protein product: CASREDRSPNYGYTF. Looking up the rest from reference TRBV9 and TRBJ1-2 gives the full variable domain: DSGVTQTPKHLITATGQRVTLRCSPRSGDLSVYWYQQSLDQGLQFLIQYYNGEERAKGNILERFSAQQFPDLHSELNLSSLELGDSALYFCASREDRSPNYGYTFGSGTRLTVV.

The V call is TRBV28, the J call TRBJ1-2; 11 positions agree with TRBD1. Losses at the gene ends were 5 bases for V and 5 bases for J; bases not matched to a gene: 16. This CDR3 has 18 residues. From germline, CDR1 is MDHEN and CDR2 SYDVKM. CDR3 nucleotide sequence: TGTGCCAGCAGTACCCGACTGAAGGACAGGGGGCGGTATTATGGCTACACCTTC. Protein sequence: CASSTRLKDRGRYYGYTF.

As DNA, the CDR3 is TGTGCCAGCAGCCCCTTGCAGGGTTTAGGGTCTGAAGCTTTCTTT. Protein: CASSPLQGLGSEAFF. This chain connects TRBV7-9 to TRBJ1-1, with D perhaps matching TRBD1 (5 bases). V shed 5 bases and J shed 6 bases, with 19 bases lying between them. The CDR3 contains 15 residues. Germline-derived CDR1 and CDR2 are SEHNR and FQNEAQ (reference sequence). The complete variable domain, with remaining parts taken from reference TRBV7-9 and TRBJ1-1, reads DTGVSQNPRHKITKRGQNVTFRCDPISEHNRLYWYRQTLGQGPEFLTYFQNEAQLEKSRLLSDRFSAERPKGSFSTLEIQRTEQGDSAMYLCASSPLQGLGSEAFFGQGTRLTVV.

The V call is TRBV6-5, the J call TRBJ2-1, with TRBD2 as a possible D gene (6 bases). V lost 8 bases and J lost 4, with 15 bases in between. CDR1 MNHEY and CDR2 SVGAGI come from the germline V gene. The CDR3 has 14 residues. The DNA for the CDR3 is TGTGCCAGCTCTGGTCGGGGGACTTACAATGAGCAGTTCTTC. Its protein product is CASSGRGTYNEQFF.

J is TRBJ1-2 and V is TRBV5-5; D is unresolved. The CDR3 spans 14 residues. Trimming left V 4 bases short and J 0 bases short, with 10 bases between. Germline V gives CDR1 SGHKS, CDR2 YYEKEE (reference sequence). CDR3 protein: CASSPGAANYGYTF. The DNA of the CDR3 is TGTGCCAGCAGCCCCGGCGCAGCTAACTATGGCTACACCTTC.

This clone was recorded only once. The rearrangement uses TRBV9 and TRBJ1-2, with D possibly TRBD1 on 5 matching bases. V gave up 3 bases and J gave up 1 base, with 10 bases separating them. The germline V gene encodes CDR1 SGDLS and CDR2 YYNGEE. The CDR3 is 14 amino acids. Here the CDR3 DNA reads TGTGCCAGCAGCGGTCCGGGACTTAACTATGGCTACACCTTC. Protein: CASSGPGLNYGYTF.

The chain uses TRBV7-6 and TRBJ1-6; D unclear. V shed 1 base and J shed 3 bases, with 7 bases lying between them. The CDR3 has 15 residues. Germline values: CDR1 SGHVS, CDR2 FNYEAQ. CDR3 nucleotide sequence: TGTGCCAGCAGCTTAGTTGAGGACTATAATTCACCCCTCCACTTT. Protein: CASSLVEDYNSPLHF.

The chain uses TRBV5-1 and TRBJ2-1; TRBD1 matches at 9 bases. Germline-derived CDR1 and CDR2 are SGHRS and YFSETQ. The CDR3 is made up of 16 amino acids. V shed 4 bases, J shed 5 bases, and the junction held 10 bases outside the gene matches. The CDR3 DNA is TGCGCCAGCAGCCCCACCGGGACAGGGAATAACAATGAGCAGTTCTTC. It translates to CASSPTGTGNNNEQFF.

V is TRBV29-1 and J is TRBJ2-3; 7 nucleotides match TRBD1. The trim removed 7 bases at V and 0 bases at J, leaving 7 bases unmatched. Germline CDR1 is SQVTM and CDR2 is ANQGSEA. The CDR3 has 14 residues. The CDR3 bases are TGCAGCGCCCAGACAGGGCCTAGCACAGATACGCAGTATTTT. Protein product: CSAQTGPSTDTQYF.

Worth noting for this clone: The identical CDR3 is also encoded by other nucleotide sequences in the sample. The chain employs TRBV6-5 and TRBJ2-3; D is undetermined. Trimming removed 2 bases at V and 0 bases at J, with 6 bases between. The CDR3 runs to 14 residues. The germline V gene encodes CDR1 MNHEY and CDR2 SVGAGI. The CDR3 DNA sequence: TGTGCCAGCAGTTACGGACCCAGCACAGATACGCAGTATTTT. Protein product: CASSYGPSTDTQYF.

The J gene is TRBJ2-3, the V gene TRBV10-3, with 7 bases identical to TRBD2. This CDR3 has 14 residues. CDR1 is ENHRY and CDR2 is SYGVKD in the germline V gene. Trimming removed 3 bases from V and 0 bases from J; junction bases left unmatched: 0. The CDR3 is CAISDGGSTDTQYF. The DNA for the CDR3 is TGTGCCATCAGTGACGGGGGGAGCACAGATACGCAGTATTTT.

The chain has TRBV4-2 and TRBJ1-2; 9 nucleotides align to TRBD1. J was trimmed by 8 bases and V by 4 bases; bases with no gene match: 14. The CDR3 contains 16 residues. CDR1 is LGHNA and CDR2 is YNFKEQ in the germline V gene. The CDR3 region is CASSPGTGTRLWGYTF. In nucleotides, the CDR3 is TGTGCCAGCAGCCCAGGGACAGGGACAAGGCTATGGGGCTACACCTTC.

This sequence joins TRBV5-1 and TRBJ2-1; D gene unclear. This CDR3 has 16 amino acids. Germline V gives CDR1 SGHRS, CDR2 YFSETQ. The V end lost 0 bases, the J end lost 1 base, and 11 bases lay between the germline ends. CDR3 DNA: TGCGCCAGCAGCTTGGCCCAGGACGCTTCCTACAATGAGCAGTTCTTC. This sequence encodes CASSLAQDASYNEQFF.

The V call is TRBV5-1, the J call TRBJ1-1; no firm D call. The V gene's germline CDR1 is SGHRS and CDR2 YFSETQ. The V and J ends lost 4 bases and 3 bases respectively, with 10 bases between them. The CDR3 is 13 amino acids. CDR3 sequence (DNA): TGCGCCAGCAGCCCCGCAGGTGACACTGAAGCTTTCTTT. Its protein is CASSPAGDTEAFF.